This TCR beta chain was recorded in a study of blood T cell repertoires in COVID-19. Study-wide context: The origin of the acute and convalescent COVID-19 samples was the United States, Italy and Spain.

Using immunoSEQ multiplex PCR, the repertoire was profiled, and TCRdb retains in-frame clones only, with some absent. Among about 110,000 clones, just over 70% were seen once, and the ten largest hold roughly 0.86%. The CDR3 consists of 12 residues. Germline V gives CDR1 LNHDA, CDR2 SQIVND (reference sequence). V lost 1 base, J lost 7 bases, and 5 bases lay in between. The sample comprised peripheral blood. The gene calls are TRBV19 and TRBJ1-5; D gene ambiguous. This TCR was sampled from a human donor with acute or convalescent COVID-19. The donor label of this sample is uncertain. The CDR3 sequence is CASSIGRQPQHF. CDR3 nucleotides: TGTGCCAGTAGTATAGGGCGGCAGCCCCAGCATTTT.